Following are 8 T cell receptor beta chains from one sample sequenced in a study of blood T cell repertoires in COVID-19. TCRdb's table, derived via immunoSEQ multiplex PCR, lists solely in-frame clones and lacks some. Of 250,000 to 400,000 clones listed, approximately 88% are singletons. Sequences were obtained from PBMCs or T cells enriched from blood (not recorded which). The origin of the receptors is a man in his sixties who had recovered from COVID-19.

The CDR3 bases are TGTGCCAGCAGTGGGACAGGAGGGAGCAATCAGCCCCAGCATTTT. Protein sequence: CASSGTGGSNQPQHF. The rearrangement links TRBV2 to TRBJ1-5, with 7 bases lining up with TRBD1. Germline values: CDR1 SNHLY, CDR2 FYNNEI. This CDR3 region has 15 residues. V was pared by 4 bases and J by 1 base, with 4 bases of the junction left unmatched.

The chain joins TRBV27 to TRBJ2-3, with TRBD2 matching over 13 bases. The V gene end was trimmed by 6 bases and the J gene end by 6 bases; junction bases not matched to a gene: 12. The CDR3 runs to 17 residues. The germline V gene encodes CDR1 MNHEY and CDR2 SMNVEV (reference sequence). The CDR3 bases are TGTGCCAGCAGAAGACTAGCGGGAGGCCGCCGTGGGGATACGCAGTATTTT. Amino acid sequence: CASRRLAGGRRGDTQYF.

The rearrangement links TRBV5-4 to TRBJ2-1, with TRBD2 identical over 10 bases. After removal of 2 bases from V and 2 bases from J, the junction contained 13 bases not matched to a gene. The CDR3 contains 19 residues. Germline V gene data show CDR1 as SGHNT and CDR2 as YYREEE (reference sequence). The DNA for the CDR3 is TGTGCCAGCAGCTTCCTCCTGGTAGCGGGAGGTCATGCCTACAATGAGCAGTTCTTC. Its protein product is CASSFLLVAGGHAYNEQFF.

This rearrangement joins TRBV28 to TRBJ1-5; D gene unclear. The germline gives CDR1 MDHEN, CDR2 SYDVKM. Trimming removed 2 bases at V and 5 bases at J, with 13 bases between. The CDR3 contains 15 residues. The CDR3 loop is CASSLATLSDQPQHF. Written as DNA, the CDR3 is TGTGCCAGCAGTTTAGCTACCCTAAGCGATCAGCCCCAGCATTTT.

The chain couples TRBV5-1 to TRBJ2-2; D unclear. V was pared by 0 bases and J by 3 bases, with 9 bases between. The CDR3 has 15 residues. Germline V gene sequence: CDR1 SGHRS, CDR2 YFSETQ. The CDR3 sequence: CASSLAASHTGELFF. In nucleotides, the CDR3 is TGCGCCAGCAGCTTGGCCGCGTCTCACACCGGGGAGCTGTTTTTT.

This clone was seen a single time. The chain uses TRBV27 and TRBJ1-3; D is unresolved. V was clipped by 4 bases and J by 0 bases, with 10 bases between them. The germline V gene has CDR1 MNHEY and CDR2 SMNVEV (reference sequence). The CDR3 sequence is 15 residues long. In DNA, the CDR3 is TGTGCCAGCAGTTGGCTATACTACTCTGGAAACACCATATATTTT. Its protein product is CASSWLYYSGNTIYF.

The CDR3 is CASRQPTSGITDTQYF. The CDR3 DNA follows: TGTGCCAGCAGACAGCCCACTAGCGGGATTACAGATACGCAGTATTTT. The rearrangement links TRBV7-2 to TRBJ2-3; 10 bases align to TRBD2. Losses at the gene ends were 6 bases for V and 3 bases for J; bases not matched to a gene: 9. Germline V gene sequence: CDR1 SGHTA, CDR2 FQGNSA. This CDR3 comprises 16 residues.

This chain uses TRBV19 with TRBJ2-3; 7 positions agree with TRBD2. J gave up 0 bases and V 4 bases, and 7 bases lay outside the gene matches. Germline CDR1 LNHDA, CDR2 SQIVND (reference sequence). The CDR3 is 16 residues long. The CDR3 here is CASSRGGLPSTDTQYF. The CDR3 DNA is TGTGCCAGTAGTAGGGGGGGACTCCCTAGCACAGATACGCAGTATTTT.